This note documents a single T cell receptor beta chain sequence. The antigen remains unidentified. Using a constant-region primer together with ProtoScript II reverse transcriptase, TCR beta cDNA was made from approximately 0.55 ug of total RNA. Each TCR beta library was derived from three nested multiplex PCR rounds that employed slightly modified ARM-PCR. A C-beta reverse primer and TRBV1-TRBV30 forward primers served in each of the first two PCR rounds, at about 10 cycles apiece. TCRdb reprocessed the multiplex PCR reads with MiXCR, giving one entry per CDR3 protein. The sample has about 21,000 distinct CDR3 sequences, around 72% seen once. The CDR3 runs to 18 residues. V was pared by 3 bases and J by 13 bases, with 33 bases between. Germline V gene sequence: CDR1 SGHAT, CDR2 FQNNGV. Co-extraction of RNA and DNA was performed on roughly 17-32 mg of unsorted bulk tissue. Five separate regions of each tumor underwent sampling.

These data come from a study of tumor-infiltrating lymphocytes in primary liver carcinoma. Overall study context: Samples gave roughly 3.5 to 7.5 million productive TCRbeta reads, similar across tissue types. Study-level findings and limits: There were only about 7-25% of top clones found in all five tumor regions.

This chain uses TRBV11-2 with TRBJ2-5; tentatively, D is TRBD2 (5 bases). The clonotype originates from a man aged 35-49 years with primary liver carcinoma and hepatitis B virus infection. Sequencing was done on a sample of liver tumor tissue from sampling region 1. Subset: tumor region T1, superior pole. This CDR3 reads CASSLARLALGKKESLYF. The CDR3 DNA reads as TGTGCCAGCAGCTTGGCGAGGCTAGCCCTGGGAAAAAAAGAGAGCTTGTACTTC.